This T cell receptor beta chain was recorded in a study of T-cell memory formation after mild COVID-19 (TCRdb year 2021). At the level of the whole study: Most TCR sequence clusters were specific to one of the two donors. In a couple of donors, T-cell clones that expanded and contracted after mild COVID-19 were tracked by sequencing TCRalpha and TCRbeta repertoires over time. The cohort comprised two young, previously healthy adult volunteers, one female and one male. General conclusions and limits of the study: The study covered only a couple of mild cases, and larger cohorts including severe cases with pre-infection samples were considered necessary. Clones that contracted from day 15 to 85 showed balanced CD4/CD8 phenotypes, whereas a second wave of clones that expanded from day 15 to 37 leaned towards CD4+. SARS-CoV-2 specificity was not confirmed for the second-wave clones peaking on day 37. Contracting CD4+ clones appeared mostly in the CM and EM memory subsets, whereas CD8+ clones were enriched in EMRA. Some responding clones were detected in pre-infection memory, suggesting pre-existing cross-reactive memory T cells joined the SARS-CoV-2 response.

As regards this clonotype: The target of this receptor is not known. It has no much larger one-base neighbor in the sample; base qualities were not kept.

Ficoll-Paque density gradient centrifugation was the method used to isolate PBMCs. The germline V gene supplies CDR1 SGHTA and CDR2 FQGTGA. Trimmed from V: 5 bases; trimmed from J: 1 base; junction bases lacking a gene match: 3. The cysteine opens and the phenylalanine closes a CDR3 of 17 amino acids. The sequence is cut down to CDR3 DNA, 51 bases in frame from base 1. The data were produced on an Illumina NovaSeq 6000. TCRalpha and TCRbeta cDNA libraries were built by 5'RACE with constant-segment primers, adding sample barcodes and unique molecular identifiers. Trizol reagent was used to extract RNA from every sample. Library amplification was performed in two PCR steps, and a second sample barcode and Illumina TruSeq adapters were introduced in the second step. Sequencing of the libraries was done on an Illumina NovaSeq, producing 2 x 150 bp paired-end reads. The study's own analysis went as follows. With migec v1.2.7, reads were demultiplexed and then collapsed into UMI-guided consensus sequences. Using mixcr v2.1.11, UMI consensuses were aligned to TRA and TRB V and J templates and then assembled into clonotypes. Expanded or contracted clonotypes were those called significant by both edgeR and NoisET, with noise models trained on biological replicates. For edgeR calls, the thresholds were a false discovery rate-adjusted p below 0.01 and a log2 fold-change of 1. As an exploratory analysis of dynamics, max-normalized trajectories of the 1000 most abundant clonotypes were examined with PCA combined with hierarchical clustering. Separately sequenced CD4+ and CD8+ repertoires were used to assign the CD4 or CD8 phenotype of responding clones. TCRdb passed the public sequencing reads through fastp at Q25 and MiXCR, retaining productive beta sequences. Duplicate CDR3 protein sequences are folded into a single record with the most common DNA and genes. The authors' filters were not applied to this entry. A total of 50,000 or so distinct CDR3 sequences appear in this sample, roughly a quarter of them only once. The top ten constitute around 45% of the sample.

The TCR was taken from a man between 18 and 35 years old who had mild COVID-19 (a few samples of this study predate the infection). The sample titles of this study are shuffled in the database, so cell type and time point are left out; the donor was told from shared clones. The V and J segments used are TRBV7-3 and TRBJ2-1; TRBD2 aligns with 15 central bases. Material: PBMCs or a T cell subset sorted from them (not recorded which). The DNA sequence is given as TGTGCCAGCAGCCGTGGGACTAGCGGGGGGTCCTACAATGAGCAGTTCTTC. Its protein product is CASSRGTSGGSYNEQFF.